The clone carrying this T cell receptor beta chain showed up many times. What it binds is not known. This entry is derived from a study of T-cell reconstitution after alpha-beta-depleted transplantation in children. Preparation of the TCRbeta library was carried out with unique molecular identifiers. TCRdb called the PCR reads again in MiXCR, with one record for every CDR3 protein. Of around 300,000 distinct CDR3 sequences listed, 7.5% to 9% are singletons. This CDR3 region has 15 residues. Per germline, CDR1 MNHNS and CDR2 SASEGT. V was clipped by 10 bases and J by 9 bases; unmatched bases: 16. Overall study results and limits: Surviving recipient T cells and thymic progenitors accounted for the high day-60 TCRbeta diversity observed in some patients. At around two months after transplant, the alpha-beta T cells were reportedly derived from several hundred expanded clones that came from non-depleted graft cells. One year after transplant, T-cell counts and diversity came mostly from newly produced T cells.

The chain uses TRBV6-1 and TRBJ2-3; 10 positions agree with TRBD2. The material sequenced was peripheral blood, taken 360 days after TCRalphabeta/CD19-depleted stem cell transplant. The receptor was isolated from a female patient between 2 and 10 years old who had a stem cell transplant for Fanconi anemia, so the T cells may come from the graft donor. CDR3 DNA sequence: TGTGCCACCAACGCCGGAGCGGGGGGGCCAAGAACGCAGTATTTT. It codes for CATNAGAGGPRTQYF.